Below, 12 T cell receptor beta chains from the same sample are listed, as sequenced in a study of Ad26.COV2.S vaccination and SARS-CoV-2 variants. The treatment here: over 15 received Ad26.COV2.S at low or high dose, single or two shots; roughly five received placebo; per-sample allocation not given. Samples came from day 63 after the first vaccine or placebo injection. TCRdb's copy holds only in-frame clones and misses some; the assay was immunoSEQ multiplex PCR. Of around 340,000 clones in the sample, around 88% were seen once. Sequences were derived from peripheral blood, sampled in a trial of Ad26.COV2.S vaccine versus placebo. The receptor source for this set is a person aged 18 to 59 who received the Ad26.COV2.S COVID-19 vaccine or a placebo.

The gene calls are TRBV7-9 and TRBJ1-1; D perhaps matches TRBD1 (6 bases). CDR3 length: 15 amino acids. Trimming pared 4 bases from V and 0 bases from J, leaving 12 bases between. The germline CDR1 and CDR2 sequences are SEHNR and FQNEAQ (reference sequence). The CDR3 spells CASSSPTGVNTEAFF. CDR3 nucleotide sequence: TGTGCCAGCAGCTCACCGACAGGAGTGAACACTGAAGCTTTCTTT.

J is TRBJ2-1 and V is TRBV7-9, with D possibly matching TRBD1 (6 bases). Germline V gene lookup returns CDR1 SEHNR and CDR2 FQNEAQ (reference sequence). Trimming cost V 0 bases and J 8 bases, with 11 bases left between them. This CDR3 spans 14 amino acids. The CDR3 protein is CASSLAGAWDEQFF. DNA for the CDR3: TGTGCCAGCAGCTTAGCGGGGGCTTGGGATGAGCAGTTCTTC.

This clone was seen a handful of times. This rearrangement joins TRBV2 to TRBJ1-1; TRBD1 might be the D (6 bases). Trimming took 6 bases from V and 4 from J, leaving 24 bases between them. Germline CDR1 reads SNHLY; CDR2 reads FYNNEI. CDR3 length: 17 amino acids. DNA for the CDR3: TGTGCCAGCAGCACCGGGACAAGACTTGAATTCGGCACTGAAGCTTTCTTT. Encoded protein: CASSTGTRLEFGTEAFF.

The chain joins TRBV10-3 to TRBJ2-2; D not resolved. The ends were cut back, 7 bases at V and 1 base at J, with 10 bases in the middle. This CDR3 has 14 residues. Germline loops: CDR1 ENHRY, CDR2 SYGVKD. The CDR3 here is CAINPELNTGELFF. In DNA form, the CDR3 reads TGTGCCATCAACCCAGAGCTGAACACCGGGGAGCTGTTTTTT.

V gene TRBV14 combines with J gene TRBJ2-1; 7 bases agree with TRBD1. The junction had 7 bases not matched to a gene; V was cut back by 0 bases and J by 5 bases. This CDR3 has 16 residues. Germline V gives CDR1 SGHDN, CDR2 FVKESK. The DNA of the CDR3 is TGTGCCAGCAGCCAAGACATAAACGACAGGGACAATGAGCAGTTCTTC. Encoded protein: CASSQDINDRDNEQFF.

For the CDR3, the DNA is TGTGCCATCAGTGACAATTTGCTTGGGCTCACTGAAGCTTTCTTT. It yields the protein CAISDNLLGLTEAFF. The genes are TRBV10-3 and TRBJ1-1; D gene ambiguous. Germline CDR1 and CDR2: ENHRY and SYGVKD. V was clipped by 3 bases and J by 4 bases, with 15 bases between them. This CDR3 has 15 residues.

This clone came up a few times. The chain links TRBV2 to TRBJ1-5; D gene uncertain. V lost 5 bases, J lost 11 bases, and 13 bases lay in between. The CDR3 sequence is 12 residues long. CDR1 is SNHLY and CDR2 is FYNNEI in the germline V gene. CDR3 in amino acids: CASSLRARTQHF. CDR3 coding DNA: TGTGCCAGCAGTCTAAGGGCTAGGACCCAGCATTTT.

V gene TRBV30 combines with J gene TRBJ1-5; weak D call: TRBD1 (6 bases). Germline CDR1 and CDR2: GTSNPN and SVGIG (reference sequence). Trimming removed 8 bases from V and 1 base from J, with 9 bases in between. The CDR3 has 12 residues. CDR3 in amino acids: CAGGGSNQPQHF. CDR3 DNA sequence: TGTGCCGGGGGCGGGAGCAATCAGCCCCAGCATTTT.

This clone was counted a single time. V is TRBV6-2 or TRBV6-3 and J is TRBJ2-2; tentative D call: TRBD2 (5 bases). The CDR3 consists of 14 residues. Germline V gene lookup returns CDR1 MNHEY and CDR2 SVGEGT. Between the trimmed V and J ends, which lost 6 bases and 7 bases, there was a span of 15 bases. CDR3 DNA sequence: TGTGCCAGCAGCCCGGGGAACCGGATCGGGGAGCTGTTTTTT. It translates to CASSPGNRIGELFF.

The chain is built from TRBV30 and TRBJ2-7, with unresolved D. Trimming pared 0 bases from V and 4 bases from J, leaving 4 bases between. The length of the CDR3 is 11 residues. Germline CDR1 and CDR2: GTSNPN and SVGIG (reference sequence). The CDR3 DNA is TGTGCCTGGAGTGTACGATACGAGCAGTACTTC. Protein product: CAWSVRYEQYF.

This chain joins TRBV30 and TRBJ2-3; D remains ambiguous. The CDR3 length is 13 residues. The V end was cut by 1 base, the J end by 6 bases, with 11 bases between. Germline CDR1 is GTSNPN and CDR2 is SVGIG (reference sequence). The CDR3 reads CAWSGLVGDTQYF. The CDR3 DNA is TGTGCCTGGAGTGGATTGGTGGGTGATACGCAGTATTTT.

For the CDR3, the DNA is TGTGCCAGCAGCTCGGGGACTAGCGGGAGCGATACGCAGTATTTT. Amino acid sequence: CASSSGTSGSDTQYF. The J gene is TRBJ2-3, the V gene TRBV7-3, with 14 bases that match TRBD2. V trimming: 4 bases; J trimming: 6 bases; junction bases outside the gene matches: 3. The CDR3 runs 15 residues. Germline-derived CDR1 and CDR2 are SGHTA and FQGTGA.